The entry below describes one T cell receptor (beta chain). What it binds is not known. This CDR3 has 11 amino acids. From germline, CDR1 is DFQATT and CDR2 SNEGSKA (reference sequence). V was cut by 3 bases and J by 4 bases, with 6 bases left in between. The data were obtained in a study of monozygotic twins with cystic fibrosis. At the level of the study: Library input was around 3.1 micrograms of fragmented DNA, with approximately 14 PCR cycles.

Study-wide results and caveats: V usage most resembled the co-twin in 13 of 16 pairs. Unrelated CF individuals shared fewer identical clonotypes than monozygotic CF twins.

Only in-frame clones appear in the TCRdb table, and some are missing; sequencing was by immunoSEQ multiplex PCR. This sample has tens of thousands of clones; around 90% occur once, and the top ten carry approximately 0.28%. The chain combines TRBV20-1 with TRBJ1-2; D is ambiguous. Specimen: blood. The sequence was collected from a girl aged 2-10 years with cystic fibrosis. The CDR3 sequence is CSASEVYGYTF. The CDR3 DNA reads TGCAGTGCTAGTGAGGTCTATGGCTACACCTTC.